Listed below are T cell receptor beta chains from one sample, sequenced in a study of control samples from healthy donors and cancer patients. Profiling relied on immunoSEQ multiplex PCR, and the TCRdb table lists in-frame clones only, not all of them. The sample shows more than 25,000 clones, approximately 93% of them seen only once. The sample comprised blood. These TCRs come from a man aged 60 to 75 in good health. The CDR3 runs from the conserved cysteine through the conserved F or W.

j_call: TRBJ2-7; v_call: TRBV28; cdr3_aa: CASSPGQVIYEQYF
j_call: TRBJ2-3; v_call: TRBV3-1/TRBV3-2; cdr3_aa: CASSQGFPGGPDTQYF
j_call: TRBJ1-1; v_call: TRBV28; cdr3_aa: CASSPEGANTEAFF
j_call: TRBJ1-4; v_call: TRBV19; cdr3_aa: CAIATNEKLFF
j_call: TRBJ2-7; v_call: TRBV7-9; cdr3_aa: CASSLEGGNEQYF
j_call: TRBJ2-5; v_call: TRBV11-2; cdr3_aa: CASSLERGRETQYF
j_call: TRBJ1-2; v_call: TRBV27; cdr3_aa: CASSRGEAYGYTF
j_call: TRBJ1-4; v_call: TRBV5-6; cdr3_aa: CASSLATGKLFF
j_call: TRBJ1-4; v_call: TRBV6-5; cdr3_aa: CASSYKGPEKLFF
j_call: TRBJ2-2; v_call: TRBV3-1/TRBV3-2; cdr3_aa: CASSQANTGELFF
j_call: TRBJ1-5; v_call: TRBV2; cdr3_aa: CASRSGTSSHGNQPQHF
j_call: TRBJ1-1; v_call: TRBV5-1; cdr3_aa: CASSLEQGSTEAFF
j_call: TRBJ2-1; v_call: TRBV6-6; cdr3_aa: CASSRGAYNEQFF
j_call: TRBJ2-7; v_call: TRBV13; cdr3_aa: CASSPFRRPDGYEQYF
j_call: TRBJ1-4; v_call: TRBV9; cdr3_aa: CASSVGQGWANEKLFF
j_call: TRBJ2-5; v_call: TRBV4-2; cdr3_aa: CASSQDHTGTGETQYF
j_call: TRBJ2-1; v_call: TRBV5-1; cdr3_aa: CASSFFLQGGEQFF
j_call: TRBJ1-6; v_call: TRBV23-1; cdr3_aa: CASSQSTGHHNSPLHF